This is a list of T cell receptor beta chains from one sample in a study of OX40 agonist ivuxolimab in advanced cancers. Sequenced by immunoSEQ multiplex PCR; TCRdb stores in-frame clones only, minus some. The data hold about 82,000 clones, with just under 90% observed a single time. The sample was CD4+ or CD8+ T cells sorted from blood, taken in a trial of the OX40 agonist ivuxolimab. These receptors were obtained from an adult with an advanced solid tumor such as melanoma, head and neck, liver or kidney cancer. Each CDR3 is given with its conserved first and last residue. Fields, in order: V gene, J gene, D gene, clone size, CDR3 protein, CDR3 DNA. D genes are given only for firm matches. Part of the rows lack a size; the others show once, few, many or a class for expanded clones.

TRBV27	TRBJ1-2	NA	NA	CASSSTRDGYTF	TGTGCCAGCAGCTCTACGCGGGATGGCTACACCTTC
TRBV27	TRBJ2-6	NA	NA	CASSLIYRSGANVLTF	TGTGCCAGCAGTCTAATATACCGCTCTGGGGCCAACGTCCTGACTTTC
TRBV28	TRBJ2-7	NA	NA	CASSPRAARDEQYF	TGTGCCAGCAGTCCTAGGGCCGCGAGGGACGAGCAGTACTTC
TRBV13	TRBJ1-1	TRBD1	NA	CASSLGQGVEAFF	TGTGCCAGCAGCCTCGGACAGGGAGTGGAAGCTTTCTTT
TRBV13	TRBJ2-7	TRBD2	NA	CASSSYGLAGDASYEQYF	TGTGCCAGCAGCTCCTACGGACTAGCGGGGGACGCTTCCTACGAGCAGTACTTC
TRBV4-2	TRBJ2-7	NA	few	CASSQDRGRKDRQYF	TGTGCCAGCAGCCAAGATCGGGGACGGAAGGATAGGCAGTACTTC
TRBV7-9	TRBJ2-7	TRBD2	NA	CASDGTSGTYEQYF	TGTGCCAGCGATGGGACTAGCGGAACCTACGAGCAGTACTTC
TRBV2	TRBJ2-7	TRBD1	once	CASRDRVALSEQYF	TGTGCCAGCAGAGACAGGGTGGCCCTGAGCGAGCAGTACTTC
TRBV19	TRBJ2-7	NA	NA	CASSPGHRYEQYF	TGTGCCAGTAGTCCCGGACACAGATACGAGCAGTACTTC
TRBV11-2	TRBJ2-3	TRBD2	NA	CASSPSGFSTDTQYF	TGTGCCAGCAGCCCTAGCGGGTTTAGCACAGATACGCAGTATTTT
TRBV18	TRBJ2-3	TRBD1	NA	CASSPAGGYTDTQYF	TGTGCCAGCTCACCAGCAGGGGGCTACACAGATACGCAGTATTTT
TRBV9	TRBJ2-1	NA	NA	CASSVQTAERSYNEQFF	TGTGCCAGCAGCGTCCAGACTGCCGAGCGGTCCTACAATGAGCAGTTCTTC
TRBV27	TRBJ2-7	NA	NA	CASSLAGRTYEQYF	TGTGCCAGCAGTTTAGCCGGCAGAACCTACGAGCAGTACTTC
TRBV5-1	TRBJ2-7	NA	NA	CASSVMSATYEQYF	TGCGCCAGCAGCGTAATGTCTGCTACCTACGAGCAGTACTTC
TRBV6-4	TRBJ2-3	TRBD2	few	CASSYLAGSTDTQYF	TGTGCCAGCAGTTACTTAGCGGGTAGCACAGATACGCAGTATTTT
TRBV6-5	TRBJ2-7	TRBD2	NA	CASSYSGTSPYEQYF	TGTGCCAGCAGTTACTCCGGGACTAGTCCCTACGAGCAGTACTTC